What follows is one T cell receptor beta chain and its context. Antigen unknown. This sample is part of a study of T-cell reconstitution after alpha-beta-depleted transplantation in children. Study-level findings and limits: Surviving recipient T cells and thymic progenitors accounted for the high day-60 TCRbeta diversity observed in some patients. T-cell numbers and diversity one year post-transplant derived largely from freshly generated T cells. Alpha-beta T cells present about two months after transplant were reported to originate from several hundred expanded graft clones.

Trimming took off 0 bases at V and 3 bases at J, with 10 bases between the two ends. CDR3 size: 14 residues. CDR1 is SGHRS and CDR2 is YFSETQ in the germline V gene. Unique molecular identifiers were incorporated during preparation of the TCRbeta library. TCRdb recomputed calls from the PCR reads with MiXCR, one row per CDR3 protein. The profile shows just over 950,000 distinct CDR3 sequences, about 30% of them singletons. The receptor was derived from a boy younger than two who had a stem cell transplant for SCID, so the T cells may come from the graft donor. This chain uses TRBV5-1 with TRBJ2-7, with D perhaps assigned TRBD1 or TRBD2 (5 bases each). Specimen: PBMCs, mostly from graft donor cells, collected 360 days after TCRalphabeta/CD19-depleted stem cell transplant. CDR3 in amino acids: CASSLEGRIYEQYF. The CDR3 nucleotides read TGCGCCAGCAGCTTGGAGGGACGGATCTACGAGCAGTACTTC.